The present T cell receptor beta chain was sequenced within a study of regulatory T cells in long-lasting Graves disease. Across the whole study: The definition of persistent Graves' disease was over 5 years of antithyroid drugs with positive TSH receptor antibodies.

The time point denotes: persistent/refractory GD, antithyroid drugs over 5 years with positive TRAb. The TCR library was prepared using RNA isolated from PBMCs. V gave up 4 bases and J gave up 4 bases, with 16 bases separating them. The CDR3 contains 16 residues. To note about this clonotype: The antigen remains unidentified.

Arm-PCR of CDR3 regions and iRepertoire HTBI primers were used to build TCR beta libraries. MiXCR, run by TCRdb on the multiplex PCR reads, gives a single entry per CDR3 protein. The sample carries 400,000 or so distinct CDR3 sequences, around 24% recorded once. Study-level points and caveats: TRBV28, TRBJ1-2 and TRBJ2-5 emerged as the favored segments in persistent disease.

The sequence came from a female donor with Graves disease. This sample comprised peripheral blood mononuclear cells (PBMCs), obtained when the disease was refractory, from a patient treated with antithyroid drugs. The chain couples TRBV12-3 or TRBV12-4 to TRBJ2-2; tentatively, D is TRBD1 or TRBD2 (6 bases each). CDR3 sequence: CASSSRQEGGTGELFF. Written as DNA, the CDR3 is TGTGCCAGCAGTTCACGGCAAGAGGGGGGCACCGGGGAGCTGTTTTTT.